This paragraph covers one T cell receptor (beta chain) sequence. Some clones are missing from TCRdb's copy, which holds only in-frame ones; the method was immunoSEQ multiplex PCR. The sample yields 45,000 to 60,000 clones, around 94% seen once. This record comes from a study of control samples from healthy donors and cancer patients. There are 19 residues in the CDR3. The trim removed 5 bases at V and 5 bases at J, leaving 20 bases unmatched. Germline assignment: CDR1 LNHDA and CDR2 SQIVND (reference sequence). J is TRBJ2-1 and V is TRBV19, with TRBD2 matching over 8 bases. What was sequenced was PBMCs. This receptor was identified in a man aged 25-40 years with colorectal cancer. CDR3 sequence: CASSFLPNSPRGGNNEQFF. As DNA, the CDR3 is TGTGCCAGTAGTTTTCTCCCCAATAGTCCCCGGGGGGGTAACAATGAGCAGTTCTTC. The full variable domain, with the rest looked up from reference TRBV19 and TRBJ2-1, is DGGITQSPKYLFRKEGQNVTLSCEQNLNHDAMYWYRQDPGQGLRLIYYSQIVNDFQKGDIAEGYSVSREKKESFPLTVTSAQKNPTAFYLCASSFLPNSPRGGNNEQFFGPGTRLTVL.